The 30 T cell receptor beta chains in this list originate from one sample, sequenced in a study of blood T cell repertoires in COVID-19. The data were produced by immunoSEQ multiplex PCR, yet TCRdb's version contains in-frame clones alone and is incomplete. The sample has 190,000 or so clones, 87% seen once. Sequenced input: peripheral blood. All receptors derive from a man in his 60s who had recovered from COVID-19.

This clone was detected only once. The rearrangement uses TRBV15 and TRBJ2-2; D perhaps matches TRBD2 (5 bases). This CDR3 comprises 15 residues. V was trimmed by 0 bases and J by 5 bases, leaving 10 bases between them. Germline-derived CDR1 and CDR2 are LNHNV and YYDKDF (reference sequence). The CDR3 loop reads CATSRERVGTGELFF. For the CDR3, the DNA is TGTGCCACCAGCAGAGAGAGGGTTGGGACCGGGGAGCTGTTTTTT.

This chain joins TRBV27 and TRBJ2-1, with 11 bases that match TRBD2. J was trimmed by 2 bases and V by 3 bases; bases with no gene match: 3. The CDR3 has 16 residues. CDR1 is MNHEY, CDR2 SMNVEV, per germline (reference sequence). CDR3 DNA sequence: TGTGCCAGCAGTTTGTTAGCGGGGGGGGCCTACAATGAGCAGTTCTTC. It encodes CASSLLAGGAYNEQFF.

This rearrangement joins TRBV7-3 to TRBJ2-3; no definite D call. The CDR3 runs to 13 residues. Germline V CDR1 and CDR2: SGHTA, FQGTGA. Trimming left V 2 bases short and J 3 bases short, with 6 bases between. For the CDR3, the DNA is TGTGCCAGCAGCTTAGGGCTTACAGATACGCAGTATTTT. Its translation is CASSLGLTDTQYF.

The rearrangement uses TRBV5-5 and TRBJ2-7; 10 nucleotides agree with TRBD1. The CDR3 spans 16 residues. V shed 4 bases, J shed 2 bases, and the junction held 9 bases outside the gene matches. Per germline, CDR1 SGHKS and CDR2 YYEKEE (reference sequence). Here the CDR3 DNA reads TGTGCCAGCAGCGCTGGGACAGGGGTATGGCCCTACGAGCAGTACTTC. It yields the protein CASSAGTGVWPYEQYF.

The rearrangement joins TRBV11-3 to TRBJ2-1; 7 bases fit TRBD2. J gave up 6 bases and V 1 base, and 3 bases lay outside the gene matches. Per the germline V gene, CDR1 is SGHNT and CDR2 is YENEEA. The CDR3 totals 14 residues. In DNA form, the CDR3 reads TGTGCCAGCAGCTTAGGAAGGACTAGCAATGAGCAGTTCTTC. Amino acid sequence: CASSLGRTSNEQFF.

V is TRBV5-4 and J is TRBJ2-5; TRBD2 aligns across 12 bases. Germline CDR1 is SGHNT and CDR2 is YYREEE (reference sequence). The CDR3 runs to 15 residues. V lost 4 bases, J lost 3 bases, and 4 bases stayed unmatched. The CDR3 sequence: CASSLRLAGEETQYF. In nucleotides, the CDR3 is TGTGCCAGCAGCCTAAGACTAGCGGGGGAAGAGACCCAGTACTTC.

A remark on this clone: Different DNA sequences within this sample yield the same CDR3. V and J are TRBV18 and TRBJ2-7; D possibly corresponds to TRBD2 (6 bases). The CDR3 has 14 amino acids. Trimming left V 3 bases short and J 2 bases short, with 11 bases between. The germline V gene has CDR1 KGHSH and CDR2 LQKENI. CDR3 in DNA: TGTGCCAGCTCACCCCCTGGAGGGCCCTACGAGCAGTACTTC. As protein: CASSPPGGPYEQYF.

The CDR3 DNA follows: TGTGCCAGCAGTCGACAGGGTCAGCTTTCCTACAATGAGCAGTTCTTC. As protein: CASSRQGQLSYNEQFF. The V and J genes are TRBV6-6 and TRBJ2-1, with 7 bases aligning to TRBD1. Germline V gene sequence: CDR1 MNHNY, CDR2 SVGAGI (reference sequence). The CDR3 extends over 16 amino acids. Unmatched junction bases numbered 8, after V lost 5 bases and J lost 1 base.

The chain employs TRBV6-2 or TRBV6-3 and TRBJ1-1; possible D gene TRBD1, 5 bases. The germline CDR1 and CDR2 sequences are MNHEY and SVGEGT. Trimming removed 2 bases at V and 0 bases at J, with 7 bases between. The CDR3 is 14 amino acids. CDR3 region: CASSYQGVNTEAFF. The CDR3, as DNA: TGTGCCAGCAGTTACCAGGGTGTGAACACTGAAGCTTTCTTT.

This chain connects TRBV7-2 to TRBJ1-4, with 9 bases identical to TRBD1. Germline lookup yields CDR1 SGHTA and CDR2 FQGNSA. The CDR3 sequence is 14 residues long. V trimming: 8 bases; J trimming: 8 bases; junction bases outside the gene matches: 9. CDR3 in amino acids: CASGPGQGREKLFF. CDR3 in DNA: TGTGCCAGCGGGCCGGGACAGGGAAGGGAAAAACTGTTTTTT.

This chain uses TRBV6-5 with TRBJ2-1; 8 positions match TRBD1. The ends lost 0 bases at V and 7 bases at J; junction bases unmatched: 5. The CDR3 covers 15 residues. The germline gives CDR1 MNHEY, CDR2 SVGAGI. CDR3 in DNA: TGTGCCAGCAGTTACTCGGGGCAGGGGGCAAATGAGCAGTTCTTC. Its translation: CASSYSGQGANEQFF.

The rearrangement uses TRBV7-7 and TRBJ2-1, with a possible D match to TRBD2 (6 bases). Germline V gene sequence: CDR1 SSHAT, CDR2 FNYEAQ (reference sequence). The V and J ends lost 2 bases and 0 bases respectively, with 8 bases between them. This CDR3 region has 15 residues. CDR3 loop: CASSLRESSYNEQFF. In DNA form, the CDR3 reads TGTGCCAGCAGCTTACGGGAGAGCTCCTACAATGAGCAGTTCTTC.

J is TRBJ1-1 and V is TRBV19, with 8 bases that match TRBD1. This CDR3 has 17 amino acids. Germline loops: CDR1 LNHDA, CDR2 SQIVND (reference sequence). J was trimmed by 6 bases and V by 6 bases; bases with no gene match: 18. The CDR3 loop is CASRSGTGGELRAEAFF. CDR3 coding DNA: TGTGCCAGTAGATCCGGGACAGGAGGGGAATTACGGGCTGAAGCTTTCTTT.

This rearrangement joins TRBV12-3 or TRBV12-4 to TRBJ2-3; 9 nucleotides agree with TRBD2. This CDR3 contains 13 residues. J was trimmed by 5 bases and V by 8 bases; bases with no gene match: 5. The CDR3 reads CASRTSAGDTQYF. The CDR3 DNA is TGTGCCAGCCGGACTAGCGCAGGAGATACGCAGTATTTT.

The rearrangement links TRBV27 to TRBJ1-2, with TRBD1 matching 8 bases. Germline V gene data show CDR1 as MNHEY and CDR2 as SMNVEV (reference sequence). V was clipped by 8 bases and J by 0 bases; unmatched bases: 8. The CDR3 loop spans 15 amino acids. CDR3 residues: CASGRTGLTNYGYTF. DNA for the CDR3: TGTGCCAGCGGACGGACAGGGCTGACTAACTATGGCTACACCTTC.

The CDR3 here is CASSIEGGGGETQYF. CDR3 DNA sequence: TGTGCCAGTAGTATAGAAGGGGGGGGCGGAGAGACCCAGTACTTC. The gene calls are TRBV19 and TRBJ2-5; maybe TRBD2 (7 bases). V shed 0 bases and J shed 4 bases, with 12 bases lying between them. The CDR3 consists of 15 residues. The germline V gene has CDR1 LNHDA and CDR2 SQIVND (reference sequence).

The chain couples TRBV5-1 to TRBJ2-7; weak D call: TRBD2 (7 bases). The CDR3 contains 16 residues. CDR1 is SGHRS and CDR2 is YFSETQ in the germline V gene. Trimming removed 4 bases at V and 2 bases at J, with 19 bases between. Here the CDR3 DNA reads TGCGCCAGCAGCAACTCAGCCCGGGGGGCGGCCTACGAGCAGTACTTC. It yields the protein CASSNSARGAAYEQYF.

The sample holds one count of this clone. The chain employs TRBV9 and TRBJ1-2, with D possibly being TRBD1 (5 bases). The CDR3 covers 14 residues. With 0 bases removed from V and 1 base from J, the gap between germline ends came to 7 bases. The germline V gene has CDR1 SGDLS and CDR2 YYNGEE. CDR3 sequence: CASSVGGVNYGYTF. CDR3 nucleotide sequence: TGTGCCAGCAGCGTAGGGGGCGTTAACTATGGCTACACCTTC.

The V call is TRBV25-1, the J call TRBJ2-5, with TRBD1 matching over 11 bases. Looked up from germline, CDR1 is MGHDK and CDR2 is SYGVNS. The CDR3 consists of 15 residues. The junction had 1 base not matched to a gene; V was cut back by 1 base and J by 3 bases. DNA for the CDR3: TGTGCCAGCAGTGAATTGGGACAGGGGGAAGAGACCCAGTACTTC. Translation: CASSELGQGEETQYF.

This clone was picked up many times. V gene TRBV7-8 combines with J gene TRBJ1-1; possible D gene TRBD1, 6 bases. The CDR3 totals 13 residues. The ends were cut back, 5 bases at V and 1 base at J, with 8 bases in the middle. Germline V gene data show CDR1 as SGHVS and CDR2 as FQNEAQ. CDR3 in amino acids: CASSVQGNTEAFF. The CDR3 DNA reads as TGTGCCAGCAGCGTACAGGGGAACACTGAAGCTTTCTTT.

This chain joins TRBV7-3 and TRBJ2-3; 11 bases line up with TRBD2. This CDR3 comprises 16 residues. Germline CDR1 and CDR2: SGHTA and FQGTGA. V dropped 5 bases and J dropped 1; count of bases not matched to a gene: 5. The CDR3 nucleotides read TGTGCCAGCAGCAAACTAGCGGGAGTTGGCACAGATACGCAGTATTTT. Amino acids: CASSKLAGVGTDTQYF.

The chain employs TRBV11-1 and TRBJ2-7; 7 bases are shared with TRBD1. Looked up from germline, CDR1 is SGHAT and CDR2 is FQDESV (reference sequence). CDR3 length equals 15 residues. V was pared by 4 bases and J by 0 bases, with 6 bases of the junction left unmatched. The CDR3, as DNA: TGTGCCAGCAGCTCGGACAGGACCGTCTCCTACGAGCAGTACTTC. Translation: CASSSDRTVSYEQYF.

This clone was seen more than once but under ten times. The chain has TRBV7-8 and TRBJ1-1; weak D call: TRBD1 (6 bases). Per the germline V gene, CDR1 is SGHVS and CDR2 is FQNEAQ. The V end lost 5 bases, the J end lost 1 base, and 8 bases lay between the germline ends. The CDR3 loop spans 13 amino acids. This CDR3 reads CASSLGQNTEAFF. CDR3 coding DNA: TGTGCCAGCAGCCTGGGACAGAACACTGAAGCTTTCTTT.

The CDR3 protein is CASSLATSGGNTGELFF. CDR3 nucleotide sequence: TGTGCCAGCAGCTTAGCCACTAGCGGGGGGAACACCGGGGAGCTGTTTTTT. V gene TRBV11-1 combines with J gene TRBJ2-2, with TRBD2 identical over 11 bases. CDR3 length equals 17 residues. Germline CDR1 SGHAT, CDR2 FQDESV (reference sequence). After removal of 0 bases from V and 1 base from J, the junction contained 1 base not matched to a gene.

The V call is TRBV9, the J call TRBJ2-1; D not certain. There are 17 residues in the CDR3. Between the trimmed V and J ends, which lost 0 bases and 0 bases, there was a span of 13 bases. Germline loops: CDR1 SGDLS, CDR2 YYNGEE. The DNA for the CDR3 is TGTGCCAGCAGCGTAGAACCGAGCGCTAGCTCCTACAATGAGCAGTTCTTC. Protein sequence: CASSVEPSASSYNEQFF.

The V call is TRBV11-3, the J call TRBJ2-2; 7 bases fit TRBD1. Germline CDR1 SGHNT, CDR2 YENEEA. The V segment lost 1 base and the J segment 0 bases; nucleotides outside the gene matches: 8. The CDR3 spans 18 residues. CDR3 bases: TGTGCCAGCAGCTTAGGGATTAGGGACAGCCCGAACACCGGGGAGCTGTTTTTT. It translates to CASSLGIRDSPNTGELFF.

This sequence joins TRBV5-1 and TRBJ2-3; a weak D match, TRBD1 (5 bases). The CDR3 has 16 amino acids. Germline V CDR1 and CDR2: SGHRS, YFSETQ. The germline V and J ends were trimmed by 4 bases and 4 bases, with 19 bases remaining between them. The CDR3 reads CASSTRSSRVADTQYF. CDR3 DNA: TGCGCCAGCAGCACCAGGAGTTCCAGGGTCGCAGATACGCAGTATTTT. The full variable domain, completed using reference TRBV5-1 and TRBJ2-3, is KAGVTQTPRYLIKTRGQQVTLSCSPISGHRSVSWYQQTPGQGLQFLFEYFSETQRNKGNFPGRFSGRQFSNSRSEMNVSTLELGDSALYLCASSTRSSRVADTQYFGPGTRLTVL.

The chain employs TRBV10-3 and TRBJ2-1, with D possibly being TRBD2 (5 bases). The V gene lost 6 bases and the J gene lost 0 bases, with 15 bases spanning the gap. Looked up from germline, CDR1 is ENHRY and CDR2 is SYGVKD. This CDR3 has 16 residues. CDR3 nucleotide sequence: TGTGCCATCAGCCGCCCAGGAGCGGCCTCCTACAATGAGCAGTTCTTC. Its translation is CAISRPGAASYNEQFF.

The table lists this clone with a few counts. The chain joins TRBV14 to TRBJ2-3, with D hard to call. The length of the CDR3 is 12 residues. The V gene lost 1 base and the J gene lost 6 bases, with 5 bases spanning the gap. Germline V gene lookup returns CDR1 SGHDN and CDR2 FVKESK. The CDR3, as DNA: TGTGCCAGCAGCCAAGTGTCGGATACGCAGTATTTT. It is translated as CASSQVSDTQYF. The variable domain in full, with the rest retrieved from reference TRBV14 and TRBJ2-3, is EAGVTQFPSHSVIEKGQTVTLRCDPISGHDNLYWYRRVMGKEIKFLLHFVKESKQDESGMPNNRFLAERTGGTYSTLKVQPAELEDSGVYFCASSQVSDTQYFGPGTRLTVL.

The chain is built from TRBV28 and TRBJ2-2; no definite D call. The CDR3 contains 12 residues. The V gene lost 2 bases and the J gene lost 7 bases, with 5 bases spanning the gap. Germline CDR1 reads MDHEN; CDR2 reads SYDVKM. The CDR3 loop is CASSLPGGELFF. CDR3 bases: TGTGCCAGCAGTTTACCGGGCGGGGAGCTGTTTTTT.